Listed below are T cell receptor beta chains from one sample, sequenced in a study of identical twins. TCRdb passed the 5' RACE reads through MiXCR, listing each CDR3 protein once. The sample records around 370,000 distinct CDR3 sequences, 9% to 10% being singletons. Specimen: naive T cells sorted from blood. Source of these receptors: a woman between 45 and 60 years old in good health. Each CDR3 is given with its conserved first and last residue. Fields, in order: J gene, D gene, V gene, clone size, CDR3 protein, CDR3 DNA. A D gene is named only where the DNA matches it firmly. Size is omitted from some rows. Given values are once, few, many or a class for expanded clones.

J: TRBJ2-2
D: .
V: TRBV3-1
size: few
CDR3: CASSPVLGVGELFF
DNA: TGTGCCAGCAGCCCCGTACTAGGTGTCGGGGAGCTGTTTTTT

J: TRBJ2-3
D: TRBD2
V: TRBV27
size: .
CDR3: CASSLFGAGVDTQYF
DNA: TGTGCCAGCAGTTTATTCGGAGCGGGAGTAGATACGCAGTATTTT

J: TRBJ2-3
D: TRBD2
V: TRBV7-8
size: few
CDR3: CASSLGLAGGLTDTQYF
DNA: TGTGCCAGCAGCTTAGGCCTAGCGGGAGGGTTGACAGATACGCAGTATTTT

J: TRBJ2-1
D: TRBD1
V: TRBV20-1
size: .
CDR3: CSATTGGAYNEQFF
DNA: TGCAGTGCTACTACAGGGGGCGCGTACAATGAGCAGTTCTTC

J: TRBJ2-1
D: TRBD2
V: TRBV20-1
size: few
CDR3: CSARLAGGRGAYNEQFF
DNA: TGCAGTGCTAGACTAGCGGGAGGCCGGGGGGCCTACAATGAGCAGTTCTTC

J: TRBJ2-3
D: TRBD2
V: TRBV12-3/TRBV12-4
size: many
CDR3: CASSLGLANTDTQYF
DNA: TGTGCCAGCAGTTTGGGACTAGCGAACACAGATACGCAGTATTTT

J: TRBJ2-2
D: .
V: TRBV12-3/TRBV12-4
size: many
CDR3: CASSPGGPIGRELFF
DNA: TGTGCCAGCAGTCCCGGGGGACCGATAGGCCGGGAGCTGTTTTTT

J: TRBJ1-2
D: .
V: TRBV3-1
size: many
CDR3: CASSQLGNYGYTF
DNA: TGTGCCAGCAGCCAATTGGGGAACTATGGCTACACCTTC

J: TRBJ2-6
D: TRBD1
V: TRBV5-1
size: few
CDR3: CASCAGGLSGANVLTF
DNA: TGCGCCAGCTGTGCAGGGGGTTTGTCAGGGGCCAACGTCCTGACTTTC

J: TRBJ1-6
D: TRBD1
V: TRBV10-3
size: many
CDR3: CAINSRRTGEDIIWNSPLHF
DNA: TGTGCCATCAACTCACGCCGGACAGGGGAGGATATAATATGGAATTCACCCCTCCACTTT

J: TRBJ1-1
D: .
V: TRBV24-1
size: .
CDR3: CATSDGRSNTEAFF
DNA: TGTGCCACCAGTGATGGACGGTCGAACACTGAAGCTTTCTTT

J: TRBJ2-2
D: TRBD2
V: TRBV2
size: few
CDR3: CASRRGIAGTGELFF
DNA: TGTGCCAGCAGACGAGGGATAGCGGGCACCGGGGAGCTGTTTTTT

J: TRBJ2-1
D: TRBD2
V: TRBV12-3/TRBV12-4
size: .
CDR3: CASSADLTSGRNEQFF
DNA: TGTGCCAGCAGTGCAGACCTGACTAGCGGACGCAATGAGCAGTTCTTC

J: TRBJ2-3
D: .
V: TRBV12-5
size: many
CDR3: CASGSSGEGTDTQYF
DNA: TGTGCTAGTGGTTCAAGCGGAGAGGGGACAGATACGCAGTATTTT

J: TRBJ1-2
D: TRBD1
V: TRBV3-1
size: many
CDR3: CASSQDGTGGIGGYTF
DNA: TGTGCCAGCAGCCAAGATGGGACAGGGGGAATAGGTGGCTACACCTTC

J: TRBJ1-3
D: .
V: TRBV10-2
size: few
CDR3: CASRPTGTSGNTIYF
DNA: TGCGCCAGCAGACCCACAGGGACCTCTGGAAACACCATATATTTT

J: TRBJ2-4
D: .
V: TRBV9
size: .
CDR3: CASSVTGNGGNIQYF
DNA: TGTGCCAGCAGCGTGACGGGAAATGGGGGTAACATTCAGTACTTC

J: TRBJ2-3
D: .
V: TRBV30
size: few
CDR3: CAWSPSHPQGTIYTGTQYF
DNA: TGTGCCTGGAGCCCGTCCCACCCACAGGGCACAATTTACACGGGTACGCAGTATTTT

J: TRBJ2-5
D: TRBD1
V: TRBV29-1
size: few
CDR3: CSVGDRGLWKTQYF
DNA: TGCAGCGTTGGAGACAGGGGGCTCTGGAAGACCCAGTACTTC

J: TRBJ2-7
D: .
V: TRBV30
size: .
CDR3: CAWSPFVGTNSYEQYF
DNA: TGTGCCTGGAGTCCTTTCGTAGGGACAAACTCCTACGAGCAGTACTTC

J: TRBJ2-7
D: TRBD1
V: TRBV30
size: .
CDR3: CAWSVTGESYEQYF
DNA: TGTGCCTGGAGTGTAACAGGGGAGTCCTACGAGCAGTACTTC

J: TRBJ1-2
D: TRBD1
V: TRBV27
size: .
CDR3: CASSPTTGGHGYTF
DNA: TGTGCCAGCAGTCCGACGACAGGGGGCCATGGCTACACCTTC

J: TRBJ1-1
D: .
V: TRBV12-3/TRBV12-4
size: many
CDR3: CASRRRDWEAFF
DNA: TGTGCCAGCAGGCGACGGGACTGGGAAGCTTTCTTT

J: TRBJ2-2
D: .
V: TRBV11-2
size: few
CDR3: CASTEDYYTGELFF
DNA: TGTGCCAGTACCGAGGACTATTACACCGGGGAGCTGTTTTTT

J: TRBJ2-3
D: .
V: TRBV27
size: .
CDR3: CASSPSIGMGYDTQYF
DNA: TGTGCCAGCAGTCCCTCTATCGGGATGGGGTATGATACGCAGTATTTT

J: TRBJ2-7
D: TRBD2
V: TRBV9
size: many
CDR3: CASSVGLAGGQQYF
DNA: TGTGCCAGCAGCGTAGGACTAGCGGGAGGCCAGCAGTACTTC

J: TRBJ1-1
D: .
V: TRBV5-1
size: .
CDR3: CASSVGLMNTEAFF
DNA: TGCGCCAGCAGTGTCGGACTGATGAACACTGAAGCTTTCTTT

J: TRBJ1-6
D: .
V: TRBV5-4
size: once
CDR3: CASSLAGPPGNSPLHF
DNA: TGTGCCAGCAGCTTGGCCGGGCCGCCCGGGAATTCACCCCTCCACTTT

J: TRBJ1-1
D: .
V: TRBV21-1
size: few
CDR3: CASPYRGTEAFF
DNA: TGTGCCAGTCCTTACAGAGGCACTGAAGCTTTCTTT

J: TRBJ2-2
D: TRBD2
V: TRBV10-3
size: few
CDR3: CAISGPGTSGRSDTGELFF
DNA: TGTGCCATCAGTGGGCCCGGGACTAGCGGGAGATCGGACACCGGGGAGCTGTTTTTT

J: TRBJ2-1
D: .
V: TRBV24-1
size: many
CDR3: CATSVTPDQQFF
DNA: TGTGCCACCAGTGTCACTCCGGATCAGCAGTTCTTC

J: TRBJ2-3
D: .
V: TRBV15
size: many
CDR3: CATSRERDTQYF
DNA: TGTGCCACCAGCAGAGAGAGGGATACGCAGTATTTT

J: TRBJ2-3
D: TRBD1
V: TRBV18
size: few
CDR3: CASSLLTGGTDTQYF
DNA: TGTGCCAGCTCACTTCTGACAGGGGGAACAGATACGCAGTATTTT

J: TRBJ2-3
D: .
V: TRBV25-1
size: few
CDR3: CASSEYTDTQYF
DNA: TGTGCCAGCAGTGAATATACAGATACGCAGTATTTT

J: TRBJ1-1
D: TRBD1
V: TRBV5-1
size: many
CDR3: CASRPGQGGTEAFF
DNA: TGCGCCAGCAGACCCGGACAGGGGGGGACTGAAGCTTTCTTT

J: TRBJ2-1
D: TRBD1
V: TRBV5-1
size: .
CDR3: CASTGQHEQFF
DNA: TGCGCCAGCACGGGACAGCATGAGCAGTTCTTC

J: TRBJ1-2
D: .
V: TRBV28
size: few
CDR3: CASNRRPYGYTF
DNA: TGTGCCAGCAACAGGAGACCTTATGGCTACACCTTC

J: TRBJ2-3
D: .
V: TRBV24-1
size: .
CDR3: CATSPGAAWDTQYF
DNA: TGTGCCACCAGCCCCGGGGCGGCGTGGGATACGCAGTATTTT